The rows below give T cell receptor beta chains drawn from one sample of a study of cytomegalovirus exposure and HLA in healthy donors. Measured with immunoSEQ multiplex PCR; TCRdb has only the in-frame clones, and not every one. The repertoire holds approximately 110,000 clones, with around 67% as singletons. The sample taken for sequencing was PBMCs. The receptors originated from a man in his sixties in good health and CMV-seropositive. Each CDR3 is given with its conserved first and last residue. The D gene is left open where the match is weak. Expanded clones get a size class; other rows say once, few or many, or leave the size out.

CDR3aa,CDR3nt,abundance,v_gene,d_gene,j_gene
CASRKRDPLNTEAFF,TGTGCCAGCAGGAAGAGAGATCCCTTAAACACTGAAGCTTTCTTT,once,TRBV7-9,.,TRBJ1-1
CASSEWGERGNQPQHF,TGTGCCAGCAGTGAATGGGGAGAGCGAGGCAATCAGCCCCAGCATTTT,few,TRBV6-1,.,TRBJ1-5
CASSRTSPYNEQFF,TGTGCCAGCTCCAGGACTAGCCCCTACAATGAGCAGTTCTTC,few,TRBV2,TRBD2,TRBJ2-1
CASGSGGIQETQYF,TGTGCTAGTGGAAGCGGGGGGATTCAAGAGACCCAGTACTTC,.,TRBV12-5,TRBD2,TRBJ2-5
CASSQGAHQPQHF,TGTGCCAGTAGTCAGGGGGCGCATCAGCCCCAGCATTTT,.,TRBV19,TRBD1,TRBJ1-5
CASSHILTGGDGYTF,TGTGCCAGCAGCCATATCCTAACAGGGGGCGACGGCTACACCTTC,.,TRBV6-6,TRBD1,TRBJ1-2
CATSRGPVSGRTDTQYF,TGTGCCACCAGCAGAGGCCCTGTGTCGGGTAGGACAGATACGCAGTATTTT,.,TRBV15,.,TRBJ2-3
CAISKQETNSPLHF,TGTGCCATCAGTAAACAGGAGACTAATTCACCCCTCCACTTT,.,TRBV10-3,.,TRBJ1-6
CAWSPGHTRAIQPQHF,TGTGCCTGGAGTCCAGGACACACCCGGGCCATCCAGCCCCAGCATTTT,few,TRBV30,.,TRBJ1-5
CASKLLDRAEGYTF,TGTGCCAGCAAACTACTAGACAGGGCGGAGGGCTACACCTTC,few,TRBV27,TRBD1,TRBJ1-2
CASRATGATNEKLFF,TGTGCCAGCAGAGCGACAGGGGCAACTAATGAAAAACTGTTTTTT,.,TRBV6-4,TRBD1,TRBJ1-4
CASSLRPTANYGYTF,TGTGCCAGCAGCCTACGCCCTACAGCTAACTATGGCTACACCTTC,.,TRBV7-3,.,TRBJ1-2
CASSSILAGGNNEQFF,TGCGCCAGCAGCTCTATCCTAGCGGGGGGGAACAATGAGCAGTTCTTC,.,TRBV5-1,TRBD2,TRBJ2-1
CASSGDRGTEAFF,TGTGCCAGCAGTGGTGACAGGGGCACTGAAGCTTTCTTT,once,TRBV6-1,TRBD1,TRBJ1-1
CASSAGTADQPQHF,TGTGCCAGCAGTGCCGGGACTGCGGATCAGCCCCAGCATTTT,.,TRBV6-1,.,TRBJ1-5
CASSVDFRGQGTRKNIQYF,TGTGCCAGCAGCGTAGATTTTAGGGGACAGGGCACGCGGAAAAACATTCAGTACTTC,.,TRBV9,TRBD1,TRBJ2-4
CASSQTGQASTDTQYF,TGTGCCAGCAGCCAAACCGGACAGGCATCCACAGATACGCAGTATTTT,.,TRBV5-4,TRBD1,TRBJ2-3
CASSLDGTSNTEAFF,TGTGCCAGCAGTTTAGACGGGACATCTAACACTGAAGCTTTCTTT,.,TRBV27,.,TRBJ1-1
CASRSRGRAEAFF,TGTGCCAGCAGATCCAGGGGACGGGCTGAAGCTTTCTTT,.,TRBV6-5,.,TRBJ1-1
CASSLGRGTGELFF,TGTGCCAGCAGCTTAGGCAGGGGCACCGGGGAGCTGTTTTTT,.,TRBV11-3,.,TRBJ2-2
CASSDSGGGTDTQYF,TGTGCCAGCAGTGATTCGGGGGGGGGCACAGATACGCAGTATTTT,.,TRBV6-4,TRBD2,TRBJ2-3
CASSLGTYEQYF,TGTGCCAGTAGTCTAGGTACCTACGAGCAGTACTTC,.,TRBV19,.,TRBJ2-7
CASSEEAETEAFF,TGTGCCAGCAGTGAAGAAGCGGAGACTGAAGCTTTCTTT,.,TRBV2,.,TRBJ1-1
CASSETWDSQETQYF,TGTGCCAGCAGTGAAACATGGGACAGCCAAGAGACCCAGTACTTC,large,TRBV6-1,TRBD1,TRBJ2-5
CASSGLLGQGHTGELFF,TGCGCCAGCAGCGGGCTCCTGGGACAGGGGCACACCGGGGAGCTGTTTTTT,few,TRBV5-1,TRBD1,TRBJ2-2
CASSAGGDTQYF,TGCGCCAGCAGCGCTGGAGGGGATACGCAGTATTTT,.,TRBV5-1,.,TRBJ2-3
CASSLREGSSGNTIYF,TGTGCCAGCAGCCTCCGGGAGGGTAGCTCTGGAAACACCATATATTTT,.,TRBV5-4,.,TRBJ1-3
CASSVGPSETQYF,TGTGCCAGCAGCGTAGGTCCCTCGGAGACCCAGTACTTC,.,TRBV9,.,TRBJ2-5
CASSGGQGQETQYF,TGCGCCAGCAGTGGGGGACAGGGCCAAGAGACCCAGTACTTC,.,TRBV10-1,TRBD1,TRBJ2-5
CASSLSSDTEAFF,TGTGCCAGCAGCTTAAGTAGCGACACTGAAGCTTTCTTT,.,TRBV7-9,.,TRBJ1-1
CASSLIAGSSYNEQFF,TGTGCCAGCAGCCTAATAGCGGGGAGCTCCTACAATGAGCAGTTCTTC,.,TRBV7-6,TRBD2,TRBJ2-1
CASSSRDRAVSGANVLTF,TGTGCCAGCAGTTCCAGGGACAGGGCGGTCTCTGGGGCCAACGTCCTGACTTTC,once,TRBV28,TRBD1,TRBJ2-6
CSVVPSGGDTDTQYF,TGCAGCGTGGTTCCTAGCGGGGGGGACACAGATACGCAGTATTTT,.,TRBV29-1,TRBD2,TRBJ2-3
CASSQDYGYEQYF,TGTGCCAGCAGCCAAGATTACGGCTACGAGCAGTACTTC,.,TRBV4-2,.,TRBJ2-7
CASSLEPGQGTEAFF,TGTGCCAGCAGCTTGGAACCCGGACAGGGGACTGAAGCTTTCTTT,once,TRBV5-4,TRBD1,TRBJ1-1
CASSLEQTGIQYF,TGTGCCAGCAGTTTAGAGCAGACGGGCATTCAGTACTTC,once,TRBV28,.,TRBJ2-4
CASSMTGTYEQYF,TGTGCCAGTAGTATGACGGGGACCTACGAGCAGTACTTC,.,TRBV19,.,TRBJ2-7
CASSLGDRSYEQYF,TGCGCCAGCAGCTTGGGGGACAGGTCCTACGAGCAGTACTTC,.,TRBV5-1,TRBD1,TRBJ2-7
CASYTGTGIISRQETQYF,TGTGCCAGCTACACCGGGACAGGTATCATCAGCCGCCAAGAGACCCAGTACTTC,.,TRBV28,TRBD1,TRBJ2-5
CASSLAVVTEAFF,TGTGCCAGCAGCCTTGCGGTCGTCACTGAAGCTTTCTTT,.,TRBV27,.,TRBJ1-1
CASSLNGVAPPHEQYF,TGCGCCAGCAGCTTGAATGGAGTAGCACCACCTCACGAGCAGTACTTC,.,TRBV5-1,.,TRBJ2-7
CASSVDPFPGQNEKLFF,TGTGCCAGCAGCGTAGACCCCTTCCCGGGACAGAATGAAAAACTGTTTTTT,.,TRBV9,TRBD1,TRBJ1-4
CASKVRGGHEQFF,TGTGCCAGTAAAGTTCGTGGCGGCCATGAGCAGTTCTTC,.,TRBV19,.,TRBJ2-1
CAISKSRTEETQYF,TGTGCCATCAGTAAAAGTCGTACAGAAGAGACCCAGTACTTC,.,TRBV10-3,.,TRBJ2-5
CASSHGQSYEQYF,TGTGCCAGCAGTCACGGACAGTCTTACGAGCAGTACTTC,.,TRBV6-1,.,TRBJ2-7
CASSVSYRDTPEQYF,TGTGCCAGCAGCGTCAGTTACCGGGACACTCCCGAGCAGTACTTC,.,TRBV9,.,TRBJ2-7
CSGRDRYNEKLFF,TGCAGCGGAAGGGACAGGTATAATGAAAAACTGTTTTTT,few,TRBV29-1,TRBD1,TRBJ1-4
CATQRGLQETQYF,TGTGCCACCCAGCGGGGGCTCCAAGAGACCCAGTACTTC,.,TRBV15,TRBD2,TRBJ2-5
CASSTGSNQPQHF,TGTGCCAGCAGCACAGGGAGCAATCAGCCCCAGCATTTT,.,TRBV5-4,.,TRBJ1-5